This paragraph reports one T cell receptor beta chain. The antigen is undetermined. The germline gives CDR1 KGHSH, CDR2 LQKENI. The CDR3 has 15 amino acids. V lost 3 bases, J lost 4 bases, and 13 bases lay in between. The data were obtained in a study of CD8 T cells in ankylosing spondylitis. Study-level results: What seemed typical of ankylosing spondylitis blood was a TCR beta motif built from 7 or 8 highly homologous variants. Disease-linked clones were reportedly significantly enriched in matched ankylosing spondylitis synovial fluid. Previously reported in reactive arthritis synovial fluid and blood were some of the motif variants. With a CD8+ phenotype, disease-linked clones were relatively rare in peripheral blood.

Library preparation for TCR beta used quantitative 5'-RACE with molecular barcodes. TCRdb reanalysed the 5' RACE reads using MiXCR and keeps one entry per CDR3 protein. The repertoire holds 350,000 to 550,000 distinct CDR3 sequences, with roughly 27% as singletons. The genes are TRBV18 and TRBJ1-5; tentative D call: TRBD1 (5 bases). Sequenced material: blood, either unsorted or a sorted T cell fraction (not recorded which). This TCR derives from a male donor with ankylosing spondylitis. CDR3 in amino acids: CASSPNGGMNQPQHF. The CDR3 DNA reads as TGTGCCAGCTCACCCAATGGGGGGATGAATCAGCCCCAGCATTTT.